These 32 T cell receptor beta chains originate from one sample sequenced in a study of blood T cells in healthy people across ages. Next came a second PCR, run for roughly 6 to 11 cycles, which used a sample-barcoded 5' primer along with a J-beta primer mix. TCRdb called the 5' RACE reads again in MiXCR, with one record for every CDR3 protein. Found here are 600,000 to 650,000 distinct CDR3 sequences, 45% to 65% of them singletons; the top ten hold around 37%. The sequencing sample was made of blood. The receptors originated from a man aged 60-69 years in good health.

The chain is built from TRBV27 and TRBJ2-3; D is undetermined. V was pared by 7 bases and J by 2 bases, with 10 bases between. Germline CDR1 MNHEY, CDR2 SMNVEV (reference sequence). This CDR3 has 13 amino acids. DNA of the CDR3: TGTGCCAGCACTGGATTTCTCACAGATACGCAGTATTTT. Translating it yields CASTGFLTDTQYF.

This sequence joins TRBV5-1 and TRBJ2-1, with no clear D. Trimming removed 4 bases from V and 0 bases from J, with 11 bases in between. The CDR3 extends over 15 amino acids. The germline gives CDR1 SGHRS, CDR2 YFSETQ. CDR3 amino acids: CASSIGQSSYNEQFF. The CDR3, as DNA: TGCGCCAGCAGCATCGGCCAGAGCTCCTACAATGAGCAGTTCTTC.

The chain uses TRBV2 and TRBJ1-5; 8 bases match TRBD1. The CDR3 extends over 13 amino acids. The ends lost 7 bases at V and 3 bases at J; junction bases unmatched: 2. CDR1 is SNHLY and CDR2 is FYNNEI in the germline V gene. CDR3 protein: CASNRGNNQPQHF. The CDR3 nucleotides read TGTGCCAGCAACAGGGGGAACAATCAGCCCCAGCATTTT.

V usage is TRBV6-6 and J usage is TRBJ1-4; 9 bases are a match to TRBD1. Germline V gene lookup returns CDR1 MNHNY and CDR2 SVGAGI (reference sequence). This CDR3 is 15 amino acids long. J was trimmed by 8 bases and V by 6 bases; bases with no gene match: 10. The CDR3 reads CASSSPGTGLEKLFF. The CDR3 nucleotides are TGTGCCAGCAGCAGCCCCGGGACAGGGTTGGAAAAACTGTTTTTT.

This rearrangement joins TRBV27 to TRBJ2-7; 8 nucleotides match TRBD1. The end of the DNA is better explained by TRBJ2-5, so the J call may be wrong. This CDR3 is 14 amino acids long. Germline V gives CDR1 MNHEY, CDR2 SMNVEV (reference sequence). Here the CDR3 DNA reads TGTGCCAGCAGGGGGGACAGGACTCGTGAGACCCAGTACTTC. As protein: CASRGDRTRETQYF.

V and J are TRBV7-8 and TRBJ2-3; no firm D call. This CDR3 has 13 amino acids. Between the trimmed V and J ends, which lost 6 bases and 6 bases, there was a span of 13 bases. The germline CDR1 and CDR2 sequences are SGHVS and FQNEAQ. The CDR3, as DNA: TGTGCCAGCAGACCTCGACCGGAGGATACGCAGTATTTT. Protein sequence: CASRPRPEDTQYF.

This clonotype appeared a few times. CDR3 sequence reads: CASSLGITSGANVLTF. CDR3 nucleotide sequence: TGTGCCAGCAGCTTAGGGATTACCTCTGGGGCCAACGTCCTGACTTTC. The V and J genes are TRBV7-6 and TRBJ2-6, with D unresolved. V was trimmed by 1 base and J by 0 bases, leaving 7 bases between them. The CDR3 has 16 residues. Per the germline V gene, CDR1 is SGHVS and CDR2 is FNYEAQ.

The J gene is TRBJ2-1, the V gene TRBV15, with TRBD2 identical over 8 bases. The germline V gene has CDR1 LNHNV and CDR2 YYDKDF (reference sequence). The V gene end was trimmed by 4 bases and the J gene end by 9 bases; junction bases not matched to a gene: 11. The CDR3 runs to 15 residues. CDR3 DNA: TGTGCCACCAGCATCCAGACTAGCGTTAATGGTGAGCAGTTCTTC. Translated: CATSIQTSVNGEQFF.

The chain joins TRBV7-2 to TRBJ2-5; tentative D call: TRBD2 (5 bases). Germline CDR1 is SGHTA and CDR2 is FQGNSA. The CDR3 runs 14 residues. Trimming shortened V by 4 bases and J by 1 base, and 10 bases separated the two germline ends. The CDR3 DNA reads TGTGCCAGCAGCTACGAGCGGCGCCAAGAGACCCAGTACTTC. Translation: CASSYERRQETQYF.

This clonotype has a single count. The chain combines TRBV7-7 with TRBJ2-4, with D tentatively TRBD2 (6 bases). Matching the DNA end better, TRBJ2-5 makes the J call doubtful. Germline CDR1 is SSHAT and CDR2 is FNYEAQ (reference sequence). The CDR3 loop spans 14 amino acids. The CDR3 DNA follows: TGTGCCAGCAGCTCGGGGACTCAGCAAGAGACCCAGTACTTC. It is translated as CASSSGTQQETQYF.

The J gene is TRBJ2-5, the V gene TRBV7-2; 12 bases line up with TRBD2. Germline CDR1 and CDR2: SGHTA and FQGNSA. There are 17 residues in the CDR3. J lost 4 bases, V lost 2 bases, and 8 bases had no gene match. The CDR3 reads CASSLLMLAGGLETQYF. The CDR3 nucleotides are TGTGCCAGCAGCTTATTGATGCTAGCGGGGGGGCTAGAGACCCAGTACTTC.

The chain has TRBV6-1 and TRBJ2-7; TRBD1 is a possible D gene (6 bases). Germline lookup yields CDR1 MNHNS and CDR2 SASEGT. Trimming stripped 2 bases from V and 1 base from J, with 15 bases between. The CDR3 spans 16 residues. The CDR3 bases are TGTGCCAGCAGTGAAACACTGGCGCAGGGGTCCTACGAGCAGTACTTC. This codes for CASSETLAQGSYEQYF.

This clonotype has just a few counts. V gene TRBV25-1 combines with J gene TRBJ2-7; 10 positions match TRBD1. The CDR3 is 15 amino acids. CDR1 and CDR2 from the germline V gene are MGHDK and SYGVNS. After removal of 3 bases from V and 6 bases from J, the junction contained 8 bases not matched to a gene. CDR3 protein: CASSDAGTGDLEQYF. Here the CDR3 DNA reads TGTGCCAGCAGTGATGCCGGGACAGGGGACCTCGAGCAGTACTTC.

The chain is built from TRBV2 and TRBJ2-3; tentative D call: TRBD1 (6 bases). V was shortened by 5 bases and J by 9 bases, with 21 bases between the two germline ends. Germline CDR1 is SNHLY and CDR2 is FYNNEI. The length of the CDR3 is 15 residues. In DNA, the CDR3 is TGTGCCAGCAGTCTTCCCGGGACAACGGGGAAAACGCAGTATTTT. It encodes CASSLPGTTGKTQYF.

The gene calls are TRBV24-1 and TRBJ1-2; D is unresolved. V lost 4 bases, J lost 4 bases, and 15 bases lay in between. Germline V CDR1 and CDR2: KGHDR, SFDVKD. CDR3 size: 15 residues. The CDR3 DNA sequence: TGTGCCACCAGTGAAGCCCGATTAGTCCTCTATGGCTACACCTTC. Translation gives CATSEARLVLYGYTF.

The chain is built from TRBV11-1 and TRBJ2-1; 8 nucleotides align to TRBD2. V shed 1 base and J 7 bases; nucleotides not matched to a gene: 6. The CDR3 extends over 15 amino acids. CDR1 is SGHAT and CDR2 is FQDESV in the germline V gene (reference sequence). The CDR3 sequence is CASSLGRGVQNEQFF. For the CDR3, the DNA is TGTGCCAGCAGCTTAGGGCGGGGGGTTCAGAATGAGCAGTTCTTC.

This rearrangement joins TRBV5-1 to TRBJ1-2; D ambiguous. V lost 4 bases, J lost 1 base, and 11 bases lay in between. This CDR3 is built from 14 residues. CDR1 is SGHRS, CDR2 YFSETQ, per germline. The CDR3 DNA is TGCGCCAGCAGCCCAGAGAGGGTTAACTATGGCTACACCTTC. It yields the protein CASSPERVNYGYTF.

The gene calls are TRBV10-3 and TRBJ1-2, with 9 bases identical to TRBD1. V was clipped by 2 bases and J by 4 bases; unmatched bases: 5. The CDR3 loop spans 15 amino acids. Germline CDR1 reads ENHRY; CDR2 reads SYGVKD. This CDR3 reads CAISETAGQGYGYTF. The CDR3, as DNA: TGTGCCATCAGTGAGACAGCGGGACAGGGCTATGGCTACACCTTC.

The V gene is TRBV18, the J gene TRBJ2-5; 7 nucleotides align to TRBD1. The CDR3 has 15 residues. The V segment lost 0 bases and the J segment 4 bases; nucleotides outside the gene matches: 5. The germline CDR1 and CDR2 sequences are KGHSH and LQKENI. The CDR3 nucleotides read TGTGCCAGCTCACCACCGACAGGGCTCGCAGAGACCCAGTACTTC. This gives the protein CASSPPTGLAETQYF.

J is TRBJ2-5 and V is TRBV20-1; D tentatively reads TRBD1 or TRBD2 (5 bases each). CDR1 and CDR2 from the germline V gene are DFQATT and SNEGSKA (reference sequence). V lost 6 bases and J lost 1, with 12 bases in between. This CDR3 has 13 residues. In DNA form, the CDR3 reads TGCAGTGCCCCTGGGACGACCCAAGAGACCCAGTACTTC. Protein product: CSAPGTTQETQYF.

This chain connects TRBV19 to TRBJ2-1, with 10 bases aligning to TRBD1. This CDR3 is built from 16 residues. The germline V gene encodes CDR1 LNHDA and CDR2 SQIVND (reference sequence). J was trimmed by 7 bases and V by 7 bases; bases with no gene match: 13. As DNA, the CDR3 is TGTGCCAGTATCCCCGGAGCGGGGACAGGGGTTAATGAGCAGTTCTTC. It specifies CASIPGAGTGVNEQFF.

V is TRBV5-1 and J is TRBJ2-7, with D perhaps given as TRBD1 or TRBD2 (5 bases each). The germline gives CDR1 SGHRS, CDR2 YFSETQ. The CDR3 runs to 14 residues. V lost 3 bases and J 1 base, leaving 11 bases between the germline ends. Written as DNA, the CDR3 is TGCGCCAGCAGCTACGGGGCCTTTTCCTACGAGCAGTACTTC. Its protein product is CASSYGAFSYEQYF.

The V and J genes are TRBV6-2 or TRBV6-3 and TRBJ2-1; D not resolved. Germline V gene lookup returns CDR1 MNHEY and CDR2 SVGEGT. Trimming cost V 2 bases and J 9 bases, with 8 bases left between them. This CDR3 contains 12 residues. The CDR3 DNA follows: TGTGCCAGCAGTTACGGGTTGGGTGAGCAGTTCTTC. Protein product: CASSYGLGEQFF.

The rearrangement links TRBV20-1 to TRBJ1-4, with D uncertain. The length of the CDR3 is 16 residues. Between the trimmed V and J ends, which lost 1 base and 6 bases, there was a span of 18 bases. Looked up from germline, CDR1 is DFQATT and CDR2 is SNEGSKA (reference sequence). CDR3 amino acids: CSARGARWGGDEKLFF. Written as DNA, the CDR3 is TGCAGTGCTAGAGGGGCTCGATGGGGAGGCGATGAAAAACTGTTTTTT.

CDR3 sequence: CASSPWSGRADEQYF. As DNA, the CDR3 is TGTGCCAGCAGCCCATGGAGCGGGAGGGCCGACGAGCAGTACTTC. The chain has TRBV6-2 or TRBV6-3 and TRBJ2-7, with 10 bases lining up with TRBD2. Germline V gene lookup returns CDR1 MNHEY and CDR2 SVGEGT. The CDR3 has 15 residues. The V and J ends lost 6 bases and 5 bases, in that order; junction bases with no gene match: 10.

This chain joins TRBV4-2 and TRBJ1-4, with D maybe TRBD1 (5 bases). V was cut by 4 bases and J by 1 base, with 10 bases left in between. There are 15 residues in the CDR3. Germline V CDR1 and CDR2: LGHNA, YNFKEQ. Here the CDR3 reads CASSRDRRTNEKLFF. In DNA, the CDR3 is TGTGCCAGCAGCCGGGACCGGAGAACTAATGAAAAACTGTTTTTT.

This clonotype is a singleton in its sample. The chain uses TRBV6-5 and TRBJ2-5; 7 nucleotides align to TRBD2. Germline V CDR1 and CDR2: MNHEY, SVGAGI. V gave up 7 bases and J gave up 1 base; unmatched junction bases: 9. This CDR3 region has 15 residues. Written as DNA, the CDR3 is TGTGCCAGCAACCGGGGCTGGGGGGGCCAAGAGACCCAGTACTTC. The encoded protein is CASNRGWGGQETQYF.

The CDR3 protein is CASSLYGGGYNEQFF. The CDR3 region has the DNA TGTGCCAGCAGTTTATACGGGGGAGGCTACAATGAGCAGTTCTTC. V usage is TRBV12-3 or TRBV12-4 and J usage is TRBJ2-1; D may be TRBD2 (6 bases). Trimming left V 2 bases short and J 3 bases short, with 11 bases between. The CDR3 consists of 15 residues.

This clonotype was seen ten or more times. One end of the junction fails to match germline, which may point to a read error. The chain recombines TRBV6-2 or TRBV6-3 with TRBJ2-5; D gene unclear. Germline V gene sequence: CDR1 MNHEY, CDR2 SVGEGT. The CDR3 runs to 12 residues. CDR3 DNA: TGTGCCAGTAGTTATGGGCAAGAGACCCAGTACTTC. This translates into CASSYGQETQYF.

V gene TRBV20-1 combines with J gene TRBJ2-7, with 8 nucleotides matching TRBD1. J gave up 0 bases and V 6 bases, and 4 bases lay outside the gene matches. The CDR3 has 13 residues. Germline V lookup: CDR1 DFQATT, CDR2 SNEGSKA (reference sequence). The chain's CDR3 is CSAKDRASYEQYF. The DNA for the CDR3 is TGCAGTGCCAAGGACAGGGCCTCCTACGAGCAGTACTTC.

The chain employs TRBV7-9 and TRBJ2-7; D is possibly TRBD1 (6 bases). Looked up from germline, CDR1 is SEHNR and CDR2 is FQNEAQ (reference sequence). V dropped 0 bases and J dropped 7 bases, with 10 bases sitting between them. The CDR3 covers 13 residues. CDR3 DNA: TGTGCCAGCAGCTTAGCCGGGACACAAGAGCAGTACTTC. It specifies CASSLAGTQEQYF.

This clonotype was found once. CDR3 residues: CASRVGLADQETQYF. CDR3 sequence (DNA): TGTGCCAGCAGGGTCGGACTAGCGGATCAAGAGACCCAGTACTTC. This chain joins TRBV9 and TRBJ2-4; TRBD2 matches at 10 bases. The J call may be wrong; the DNA end is better matched by TRBJ2-5. Germline loops: CDR1 SGDLS, CDR2 YYNGEE. The CDR3 covers 15 residues.